This is a list of T cell receptor beta chains from one sample in a study of response to subunit inactivated influenza vaccine. TCRdb redid the calling of the RT-PCR reads with MiXCR, one entry per CDR3 protein. This repertoire shows under 550,000 distinct CDR3 sequences, approximately 7.2% found once; its top ten account for 13%. The sample was PBMCs from blood, taken around 25 months after vaccination. The receptor set was obtained from a man between 50 and 75 years old who received an inactivated influenza vaccine. Both conserved end residues are part of each CDR3. D genes are given only for firm matches. Not all rows give a size; the values are once, few, many and, for expanded clones, a class.

d_call	j_call	v_call	clone_size	cdr3_nt	cdr3_aa
-	TRBJ1-5	TRBV20-1	-	TGCAGTGCTAGAGATTGGGCAGGGAATCAGCCCCAGCATTTT	CSARDWAGNQPQHF
TRBD1	TRBJ1-6	TRBV7-2	-	TGTGCCAGCAGCACTAGACAGGGCAGCTCCTATAATTCACCCCTCCACTTT	CASSTRQGSSYNSPLHF
TRBD2	TRBJ2-1	TRBV12-3/TRBV12-4	-	TGTGCCAGCAGCGCCCCTAGCGGGGGATCCTACAATGAGCAGTTCTTC	CASSAPSGGSYNEQFF
TRBD1	TRBJ1-2	TRBV5-8	few	TGTGCCAGCAGCTTGTCACGGACAGGGGGCCGGGGCTACACCTTC	CASSLSRTGGRGYTF
TRBD1	TRBJ1-1	TRBV6-2/TRBV6-3	few	TGTGCCAGCAGCCTTGGGACAGGGGCGTCGAACACTGAAGCTTTCTTT	CASSLGTGASNTEAFF
TRBD1	TRBJ2-3	TRBV15	once	TGTGCCACCAGCAGAGATCCCGGACAGGGCCTCACAGATACGCAGTATTTT	CATSRDPGQGLTDTQYF
-	TRBJ1-1	TRBV29-1	-	TGCAGCTTCGCCCAGCTTAGCGGACTAAGGAACACTGAAGCTTTCTTT	CSFAQLSGLRNTEAFF
TRBD1	TRBJ2-3	TRBV5-1	-	TGCGCCAGCAGCTTGGATAGGACAGGACAATTTACGCAGTATTTT	CASSLDRTGQFTQYF
TRBD1	TRBJ2-7	TRBV12-3/TRBV12-4	-	TGTGCCAGCAGCGCCGGGGACAGGGACCCTTACGAGCAGTACTTC	CASSAGDRDPYEQYF
-	TRBJ2-2	TRBV11-2	-	TGTGCCAGCAGCTTAATTTTTCTAGCCGCCGGGGAGCTGTTTTTT	CASSLIFLAAGELFF
-	TRBJ2-7	TRBV29-1	few	TGCAGCGTTATGCGGACTTCCTACGAGCAGTACTTC	CSVMRTSYEQYF
-	TRBJ2-3	TRBV6-1	-	TGTGCCAGCACCTACGCAGGAGGCCCAGATACGCAGTATTTT	CASTYAGGPDTQYF
TRBD2	TRBJ2-1	TRBV5-5	many	TGTGCCAGCAGCCCAATTTATGGGGGAGGGCCCTCCTACAATGAGCAGTTCTTC	CASSPIYGGGPSYNEQFF
TRBD2	TRBJ2-1	TRBV4-2	-	TGTGCCAGCAGCCAGAATGTAGCGGGAGGGCCGACAACCGGGGGGCAGTTCTTC	CASSQNVAGGPTTGGQFF
TRBD1	TRBJ2-1	TRBV7-3	many	TGTGCCAGCAGCTTAGGGACAGAGAGGGAGCAGTTCTTC	CASSLGTEREQFF
-	TRBJ1-1	TRBV29-1	few	TGCAGCGTTGCCCGTAGTAGAGACACTGAAGCTTTCTTT	CSVARSRDTEAFF
-	TRBJ2-3	TRBV6-5	few	TGTGCCAGCAGTTACCGTGGGGGGCTACGGTGGGATACGCAGTATTTT	CASSYRGGLRWDTQYF
TRBD1	TRBJ1-5	TRBV20-1	many	TGCAGTGCTGGACAGGGCCTCAGGGGCAATCAGCCCCAGCATTTT	CSAGQGLRGNQPQHF
TRBD2	TRBJ2-7	TRBV7-2	-	TGTGCCAGCAGCTTAGTTGGCGGGGGGCCAGGCGACGAGCAGTACTTC	CASSLVGGGPGDEQYF
TRBD1	TRBJ2-5	TRBV24-1	-	TGTGCCACCAGTGATCCCTCGACAGGGGGCTTGGAGACCCAGTACTTC	CATSDPSTGGLETQYF